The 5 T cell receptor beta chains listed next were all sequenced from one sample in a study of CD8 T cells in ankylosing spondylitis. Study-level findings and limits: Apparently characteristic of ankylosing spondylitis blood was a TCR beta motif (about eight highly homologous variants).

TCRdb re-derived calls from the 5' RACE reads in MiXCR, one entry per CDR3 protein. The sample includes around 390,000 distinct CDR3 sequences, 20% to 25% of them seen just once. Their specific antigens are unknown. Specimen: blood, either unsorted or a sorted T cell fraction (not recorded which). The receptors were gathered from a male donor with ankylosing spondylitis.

The CDR3 coding sequence is TGTGCCAGCAGCTTAATTTGGTCCGGGGAAGATGAGACCCAGTACTTC. It encodes CASSLIWSGEDETQYF. The rearrangement uses TRBV7-8 and TRBJ2-5, with a weak D call TRBD2 (5 bases). CDR1 and CDR2 (germline): SGHVS, FQNEAQ. V was shortened by 2 bases and J by 5 bases, with 18 bases between the two germline ends. CDR3 length: 16 amino acids. The entire variable domain, with the rest obtained from reference TRBV7-8 and TRBJ2-5, is as follows: GAGVSQSPRYKVAKRGQDVALRCDPISGHVSLFWYQQALGQGPEFLTYFQNEAQLDKSGLPSDRFFAERPEGSVSTLKIQRTQQEDSAVYLCASSLIWSGEDETQYFGPGTRLLVL.

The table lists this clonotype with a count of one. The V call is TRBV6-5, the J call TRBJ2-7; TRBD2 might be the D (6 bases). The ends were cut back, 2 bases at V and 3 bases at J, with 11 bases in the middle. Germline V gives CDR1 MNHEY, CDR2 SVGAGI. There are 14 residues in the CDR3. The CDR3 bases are TGTGCCAGCAGTTACCGGGCGGGGTTCTACGAGCAGTACTTC. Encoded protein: CASSYRAGFYEQYF.

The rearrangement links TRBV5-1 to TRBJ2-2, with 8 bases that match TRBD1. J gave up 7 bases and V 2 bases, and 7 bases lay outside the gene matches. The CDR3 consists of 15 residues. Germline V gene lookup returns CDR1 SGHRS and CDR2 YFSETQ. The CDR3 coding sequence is TGCGCCAGCAGCTTACGACAGGGGAAGAACGGGGAGCTGTTTTTT. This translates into CASSLRQGKNGELFF.

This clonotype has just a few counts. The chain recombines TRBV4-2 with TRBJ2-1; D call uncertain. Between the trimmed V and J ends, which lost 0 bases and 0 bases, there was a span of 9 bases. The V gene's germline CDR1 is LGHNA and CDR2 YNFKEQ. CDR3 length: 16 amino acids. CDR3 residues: CASSQEWGSSYNEQFF. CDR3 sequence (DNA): TGTGCCAGCAGCCAAGAATGGGGTAGCTCCTACAATGAGCAGTTCTTC.

As DNA, the CDR3 is TGTGCCATCAAGGGGTTGGACAATCAGCCCCAGCATTTT. Protein: CAIKGLDNQPQHF. This rearrangement joins TRBV10-3 to TRBJ1-5, with D perhaps TRBD1 (5 bases). The CDR3 loop spans 13 amino acids. The V gene's germline CDR1 is ENHRY and CDR2 SYGVKD. Trimming removed 7 bases at V and 3 bases at J, with 10 bases between.